The 7 T cell receptor beta chains reported below all come from one sample, sequenced in a study of cytotoxic CD8 clonotypes in ibrutinib-treated CLL. Method: immunoSEQ multiplex PCR; TCRdb's copy keeps in-frame clones and lacks some. The profile shows more than 10,000 clones, around 81% of them singletons. The source was PBMCs, collected at disease progression, from a patient treated with ibrutinib. Receptor source: a human donor with chronic lymphocytic leukemia.

The chain uses TRBV6-1 and TRBJ1-2; D gene uncertain. This CDR3 spans 13 amino acids. V shed 6 bases and J shed 2 bases, with 10 bases lying between them. Germline V gene data show CDR1 as MNHNS and CDR2 as SASEGT. In nucleotides, the CDR3 is TGTGCCAGCAGAGATGACAAGAACTATGGCTACACCTTC. It is translated as CASRDDKNYGYTF.

The V gene is TRBV9, the J gene TRBJ1-4; D is unresolved. The length of the CDR3 is 15 residues. Per the germline V gene, CDR1 is SGDLS and CDR2 is YYNGEE. V was clipped by 0 bases and J by 8 bases, with 14 bases between them. CDR3 amino acids: CASSVVGESGEKLFF. The CDR3 DNA is TGTGCCAGCAGCGTAGTAGGAGAATCGGGAGAAAAACTGTTTTTT.

The rearrangement joins TRBV6-6 to TRBJ2-3, with D unclear. V shed 2 bases and J shed 2 bases, with 14 bases lying between them. Germline CDR1 reads MNHNY; CDR2 reads SVGAGI (reference sequence). This CDR3 has 16 amino acids. CDR3 protein: CASSYPAQQITDTQYF. Here the CDR3 DNA reads TGTGCCAGCAGTTACCCCGCTCAGCAGATCACAGATACGCAGTATTTT.

The rearrangement uses TRBV19 and TRBJ2-7; 8 bases line up with TRBD2. The CDR3 is made up of 13 amino acids. The trim removed 1 base at V and 6 bases at J, leaving 2 bases unmatched. Germline lookup yields CDR1 LNHDA and CDR2 SQIVND (reference sequence). Written as DNA, the CDR3 is TGTGCCAGTAGTATAGGGACTAGCTTCGAGCAGTACTTC. It codes for CASSIGTSFEQYF.

This clone is large. The chain's CDR3 is CAWSDQVQSEKLFF. The CDR3 DNA reads TGTGCCTGGAGTGACCAGGTTCAGAGTGAAAAACTGTTTTTT. This rearrangement joins TRBV30 to TRBJ1-4; D is ambiguous. The germline V gene has CDR1 GTSNPN and CDR2 SVGIG (reference sequence). Trimming removed 1 base from V and 7 bases from J, with 13 bases in between. There are 14 residues in the CDR3.

The V gene is TRBV6-1, the J gene TRBJ2-7; tentatively, D is TRBD1 (6 bases). Germline V gene lookup returns CDR1 MNHNS and CDR2 SASEGT. The ends were cut back, 4 bases at V and 0 bases at J, with 16 bases in the middle. This CDR3 comprises 16 residues. The CDR3 loop reads CASSASIGQSSYEQYF. The DNA for the CDR3 is TGTGCCAGCAGTGCCTCCATAGGACAGTCCTCCTACGAGCAGTACTTC.

The chain links TRBV4-1 to TRBJ2-5, with D possibly TRBD1 on 5 matching bases. The CDR3 totals 16 residues. Trimming left V 0 bases short and J 2 bases short, with 13 bases between. CDR1 MGHRA and CDR2 YSYEKL come from the germline V gene. The CDR3 protein is CASSQDSAGSQETQYF. CDR3 nucleotide sequence: TGCGCCAGCAGCCAAGATTCGGCAGGGTCACAAGAGACCCAGTACTTC.